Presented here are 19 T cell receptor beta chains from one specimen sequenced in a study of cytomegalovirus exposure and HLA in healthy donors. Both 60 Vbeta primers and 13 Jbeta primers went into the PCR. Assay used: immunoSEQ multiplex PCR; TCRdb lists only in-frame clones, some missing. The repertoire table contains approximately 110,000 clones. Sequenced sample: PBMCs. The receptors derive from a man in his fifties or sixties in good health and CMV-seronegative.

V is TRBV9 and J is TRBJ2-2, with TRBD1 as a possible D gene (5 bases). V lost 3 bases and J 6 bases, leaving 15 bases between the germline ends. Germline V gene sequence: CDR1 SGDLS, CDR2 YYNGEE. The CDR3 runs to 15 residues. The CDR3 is CASSEKMQGPGELFF. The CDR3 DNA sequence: TGTGCCAGCAGCGAGAAGATGCAGGGCCCCGGGGAGCTGTTTTTT.

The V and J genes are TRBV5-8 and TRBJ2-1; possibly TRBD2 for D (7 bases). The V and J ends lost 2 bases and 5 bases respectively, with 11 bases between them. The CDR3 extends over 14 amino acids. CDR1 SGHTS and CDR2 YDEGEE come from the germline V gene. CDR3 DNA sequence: TGTGCCAGCAGCTTCGGGGGGCGGAACAATGAGCAGTTCTTC. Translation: CASSFGGRNNEQFF.

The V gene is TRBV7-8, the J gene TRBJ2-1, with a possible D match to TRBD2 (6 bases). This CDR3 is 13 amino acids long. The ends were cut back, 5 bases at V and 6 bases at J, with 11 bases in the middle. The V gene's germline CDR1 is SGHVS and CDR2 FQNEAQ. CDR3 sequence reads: CASSEGLPNEQFF. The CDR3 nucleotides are TGTGCCAGCAGCGAGGGACTTCCCAATGAGCAGTTCTTC.

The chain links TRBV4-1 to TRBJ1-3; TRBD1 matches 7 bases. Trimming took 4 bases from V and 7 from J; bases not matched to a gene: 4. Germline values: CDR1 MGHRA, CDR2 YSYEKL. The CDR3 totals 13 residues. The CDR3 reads CASSPGTANTIYF. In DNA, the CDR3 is TGCGCCAGCAGCCCAGGGACAGCTAACACCATATATTTT.

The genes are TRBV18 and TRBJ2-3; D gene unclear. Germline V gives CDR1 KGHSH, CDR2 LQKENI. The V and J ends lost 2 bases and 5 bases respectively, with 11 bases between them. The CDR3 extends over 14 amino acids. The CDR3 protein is CASSPSGGVDTQYF. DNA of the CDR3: TGTGCCAGCTCACCAAGTGGCGGCGTAGATACGCAGTATTTT.

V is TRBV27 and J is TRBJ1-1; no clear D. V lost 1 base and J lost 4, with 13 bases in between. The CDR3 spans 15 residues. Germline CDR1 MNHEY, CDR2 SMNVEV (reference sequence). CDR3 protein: CASSLFPLFGTEAFF. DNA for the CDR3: TGTGCCAGCAGTTTATTTCCACTTTTCGGCACTGAAGCTTTCTTT.

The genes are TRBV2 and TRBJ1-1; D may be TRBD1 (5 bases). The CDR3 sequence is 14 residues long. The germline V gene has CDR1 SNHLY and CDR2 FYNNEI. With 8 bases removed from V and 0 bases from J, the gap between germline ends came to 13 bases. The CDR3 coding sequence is TGTGCCAGCCAAAGACAGCTCATGAACACTGAAGCTTTCTTT. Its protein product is CASQRQLMNTEAFF.

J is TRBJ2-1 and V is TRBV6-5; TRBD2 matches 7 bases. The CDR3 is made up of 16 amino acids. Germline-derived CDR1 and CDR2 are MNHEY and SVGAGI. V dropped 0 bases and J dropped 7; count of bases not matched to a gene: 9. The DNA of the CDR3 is TGTGCCAGCAGTTACTCGGCTGGGGGGGTGGGGAATGAGCAGTTCTTC. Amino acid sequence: CASSYSAGGVGNEQFF.

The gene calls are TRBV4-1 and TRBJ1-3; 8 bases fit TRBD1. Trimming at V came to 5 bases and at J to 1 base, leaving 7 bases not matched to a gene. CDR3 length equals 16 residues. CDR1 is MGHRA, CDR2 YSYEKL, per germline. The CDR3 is CASSDRQGRSGNTIYF. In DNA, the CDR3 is TGCGCCAGCAGCGACCGACAGGGGAGGTCTGGAAACACCATATATTTT.

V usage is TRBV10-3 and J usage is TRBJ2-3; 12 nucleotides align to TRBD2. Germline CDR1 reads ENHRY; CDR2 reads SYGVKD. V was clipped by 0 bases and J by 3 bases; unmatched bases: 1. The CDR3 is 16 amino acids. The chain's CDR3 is CAISESGLAGTDTQYF. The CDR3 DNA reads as TGTGCCATCAGTGAGTCTGGACTAGCGGGGACAGATACGCAGTATTTT.

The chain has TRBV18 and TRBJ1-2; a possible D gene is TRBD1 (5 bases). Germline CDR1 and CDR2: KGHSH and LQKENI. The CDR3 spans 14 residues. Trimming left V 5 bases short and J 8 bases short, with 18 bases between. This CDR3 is CASSIGHTSTGYTF. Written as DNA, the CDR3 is TGTGCCAGCTCAATCGGACACACCTCAACAGGCTACACCTTC.

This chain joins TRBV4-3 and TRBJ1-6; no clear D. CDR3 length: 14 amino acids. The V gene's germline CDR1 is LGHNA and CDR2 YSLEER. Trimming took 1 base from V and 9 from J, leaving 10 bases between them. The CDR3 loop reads CASSQGYSGSPLHF. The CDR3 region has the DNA TGCGCCAGCAGCCAAGGGTACTCGGGTTCACCCCTCCACTTT.

Written as DNA, the CDR3 is TGTGCCAGCTCACTAGGACAGAACACTGAAGCTTTCTTT. Translated, it gives CASSLGQNTEAFF. The chain carries TRBV18 and TRBJ1-1; weak D call: TRBD1 (5 bases). Between the trimmed V and J ends, which lost 4 bases and 1 base, there was a span of 7 bases. CDR1 is KGHSH and CDR2 is LQKENI in the germline V gene. The CDR3 runs to 13 residues.

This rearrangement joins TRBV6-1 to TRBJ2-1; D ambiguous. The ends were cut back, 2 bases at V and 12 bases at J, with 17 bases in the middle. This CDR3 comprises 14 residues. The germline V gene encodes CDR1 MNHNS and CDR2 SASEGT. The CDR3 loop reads CASSESLPWYGQFF. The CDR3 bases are TGTGCCAGCAGTGAAAGCTTGCCCTGGTATGGGCAGTTCTTC.

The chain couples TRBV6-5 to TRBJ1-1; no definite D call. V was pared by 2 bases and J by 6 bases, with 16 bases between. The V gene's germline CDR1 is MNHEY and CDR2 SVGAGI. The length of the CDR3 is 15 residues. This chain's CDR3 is CASSYRGRWAAEAFF. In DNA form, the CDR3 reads TGTGCCAGCAGTTACCGTGGTCGATGGGCCGCTGAAGCTTTCTTT.

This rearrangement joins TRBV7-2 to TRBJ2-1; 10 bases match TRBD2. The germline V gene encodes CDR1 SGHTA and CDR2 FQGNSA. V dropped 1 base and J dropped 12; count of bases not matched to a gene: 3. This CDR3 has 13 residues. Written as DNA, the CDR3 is TGTGCCAGCAGCTTAGTAGGACTAGCGGTGCAGTTCTTC. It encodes CASSLVGLAVQFF.

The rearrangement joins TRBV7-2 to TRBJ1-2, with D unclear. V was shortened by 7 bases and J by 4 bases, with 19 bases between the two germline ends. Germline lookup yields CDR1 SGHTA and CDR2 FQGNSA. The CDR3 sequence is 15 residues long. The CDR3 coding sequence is TGTGCCAGCAAGAAAAGGCGGGATGGTGCCTATGGCTACACCTTC. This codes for CASKKRRDGAYGYTF.

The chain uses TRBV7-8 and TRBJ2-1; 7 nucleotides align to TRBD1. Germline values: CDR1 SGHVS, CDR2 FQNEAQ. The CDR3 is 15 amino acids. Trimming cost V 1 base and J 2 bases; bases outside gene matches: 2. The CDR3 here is CASSLDRGTYNEQFF. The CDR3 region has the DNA TGTGCCAGCAGCTTAGACAGGGGAACCTACAATGAGCAGTTCTTC.

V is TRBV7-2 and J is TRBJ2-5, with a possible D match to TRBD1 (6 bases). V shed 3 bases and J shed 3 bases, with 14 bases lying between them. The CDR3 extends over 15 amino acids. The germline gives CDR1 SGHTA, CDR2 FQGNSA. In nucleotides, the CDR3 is TGTGCCAGCAGCTTCAACCAGGGGCAAGAAGAGACCCAGTACTTC. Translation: CASSFNQGQEETQYF.